This entry concerns a single T cell receptor (beta chain). In the authors' workflow: The authors estimated nucleated cell counts from reference gene primer amplification. Only in-frame clones appear in the TCRdb table, and some are missing; sequencing was by immunoSEQ multiplex PCR. V and J calls and clone size are as listed in that table; D and trimming were resolved from the DNA. This table holds some 240,000 clones, roughly 90% found once. The source of the sample is a study of blood T cell repertoires in COVID-19. Turning to the study itself: Spain, Italy and the United States supplied samples that represented acute and convalescent COVID-19. Sources were T cells, B-cell-depleted T cells, or PBMCs; the material itself was cDNA or gDNA.

With 8 bases clipped from V and 2 bases from J, the junction kept 8 bases outside the gene matches. CDR3 size: 14 residues. Germline CDR1 is SGHDN and CDR2 is FVKESK. The sample taken for sequencing was peripheral blood. This sequence was found in a man aged 55-75 years who had recovered from COVID-19. The chain couples TRBV14 to TRBJ2-5; TRBD2 agrees at 7 bases. The CDR3 spells CASGRTRSQETQYF. In nucleotides, the CDR3 is TGTGCCAGCGGCAGGACTAGGTCTCAAGAGACCCAGTACTTC.